This T cell receptor (beta chain) was obtained from a study of blood T cell repertoires in COVID-19. Study background: In each case, the material was cDNA or gDNA derived from T cells, B-cell-depleted T cells, or PBMCs.

Germline V lookup: CDR1 LGHDT, CDR2 YNNKEL (reference sequence). V lost 2 bases and J lost 2, with 7 bases in between. The CDR3 spans 14 residues. This clone appeared a few times. Measured with immunoSEQ multiplex PCR; TCRdb has only the in-frame clones, and not every one. The sample carries about 110,000 clones, 88% recorded once. The V and J genes are TRBV3-1 (or the pseudogene TRBV3-2) and TRBJ2-1; a possible D gene is TRBD1 (5 bases). The sequence came from a human donor in a cohort sampled during active COVID-19. The sequencing sample was made of peripheral blood. The CDR3 DNA follows: TGTGCCAGCAGCCAAACAGGTACCTACAATGAGCAGTTCTTC. Encoded protein: CASSQTGTYNEQFF.